The clone carrying this TCR beta chain occurred a few times. Its specificity is unknown. Using RNA transcripts as the source, TCR beta CDR3 regions were amplified. Carried out on the TCR CDR3, a first-round RT-PCR used the HTBI primer set. TCRdb re-called the multiplex PCR reads through MiXCR, storing one row per CDR3 protein. This sample carries 350,000 to 400,000 distinct CDR3 sequences, 15% to 20% of them seen once, and the ten largest clones take 40%. The sample belongs to a study of T cells in Graves' hyperthyroidism and ophthalmopathy. The wider study: Peripheral blood was drawn at first diagnosis, prior to all treatment. Study-wide points: Most clonotypes that expanded in the thyroid above 0.001 also showed up in blood. Onset of ophthalmopathy came a median approximately 6.5 months after the model predicted it.

Criteria for exclusion of patients were uncontrolled infection, other autoimmune disease, pregnancy or lactation. The CDR3 has 15 amino acids. Germline V gene sequence: CDR1 SGHDN, CDR2 FVKESK. V was shortened by 2 bases and J by 2 bases, with 13 bases between the two germline ends. This sequence was found in a man younger than 35 with Graves' ophthalmopathy. The chain has TRBV14 and TRBJ2-7, with D perhaps being TRBD1 or TRBD2 (5 bases each). The sequencing sample was made of blood. DNA for the CDR3: TGTGCCAGCAGCCAATCAATCGGGGCCACCTACGAGCAGTACTTC. Translation gives CASSQSIGATYEQYF.